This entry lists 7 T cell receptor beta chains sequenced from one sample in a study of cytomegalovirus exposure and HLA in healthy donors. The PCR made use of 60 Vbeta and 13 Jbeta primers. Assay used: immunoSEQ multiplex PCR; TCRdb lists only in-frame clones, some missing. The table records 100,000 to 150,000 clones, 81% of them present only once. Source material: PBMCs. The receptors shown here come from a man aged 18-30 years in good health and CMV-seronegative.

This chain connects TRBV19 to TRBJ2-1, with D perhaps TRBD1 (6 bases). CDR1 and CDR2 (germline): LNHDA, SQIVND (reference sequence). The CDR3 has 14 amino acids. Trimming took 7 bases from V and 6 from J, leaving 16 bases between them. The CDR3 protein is CASTRQGMRNEQFF. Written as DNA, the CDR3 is TGTGCCAGTACTAGGCAGGGGATGCGCAATGAGCAGTTCTTC.

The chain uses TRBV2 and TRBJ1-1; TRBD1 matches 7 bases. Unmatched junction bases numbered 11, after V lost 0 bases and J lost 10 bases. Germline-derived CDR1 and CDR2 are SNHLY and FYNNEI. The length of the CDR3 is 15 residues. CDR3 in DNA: TGTGCCAGCAGTGAAGCAAGAGAGGGGGCGAGGGGAGCTTTCTTT. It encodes CASSEAREGARGAFF.

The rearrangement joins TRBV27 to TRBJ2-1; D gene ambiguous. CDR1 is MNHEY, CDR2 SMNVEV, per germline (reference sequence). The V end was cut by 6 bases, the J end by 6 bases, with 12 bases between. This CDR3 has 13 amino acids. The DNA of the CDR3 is TGTGCCAGCAGGGGCCGAAGGCCCAATGAGCAGTTCTTC. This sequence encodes CASRGRRPNEQFF.

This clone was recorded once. The CDR3 DNA is TGTGCCATCAGTGATTCCGGGACTAGCGGGGGGGACTCCTACAATGAGCAGTTCTTC. Translating it yields CAISDSGTSGGDSYNEQFF. The V call is TRBV10-3, the J call TRBJ2-1, with 16 bases aligning to TRBD2. In germline, CDR1 is ENHRY, CDR2 SYGVKD. After removal of 3 bases from V and 0 bases from J, the junction contained 5 bases not matched to a gene. The CDR3 totals 19 residues.

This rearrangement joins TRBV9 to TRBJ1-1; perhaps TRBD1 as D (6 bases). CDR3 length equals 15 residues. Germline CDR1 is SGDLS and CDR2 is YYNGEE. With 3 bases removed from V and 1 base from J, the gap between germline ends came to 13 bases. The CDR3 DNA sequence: TGTGCCAGCAGCGAGAGGGGGAATAGGAACACTGAAGCTTTCTTT. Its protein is CASSERGNRNTEAFF.

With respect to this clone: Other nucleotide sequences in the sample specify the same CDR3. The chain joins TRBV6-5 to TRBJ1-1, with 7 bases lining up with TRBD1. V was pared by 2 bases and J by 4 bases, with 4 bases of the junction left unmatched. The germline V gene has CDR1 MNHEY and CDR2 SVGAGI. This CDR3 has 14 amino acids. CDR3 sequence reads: CASSYRGRGTEAFF. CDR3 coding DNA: TGTGCCAGCAGTTACAGGGGGCGGGGCACTGAAGCTTTCTTT.

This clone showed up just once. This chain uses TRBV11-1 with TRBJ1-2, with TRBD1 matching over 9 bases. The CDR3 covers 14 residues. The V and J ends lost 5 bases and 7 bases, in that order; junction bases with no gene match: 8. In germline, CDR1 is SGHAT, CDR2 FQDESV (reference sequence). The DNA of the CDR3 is TGTGCCAGCAGCCCCGGGACAGGGCTTATTGGCTACACCTTC. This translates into CASSPGTGLIGYTF.